This T cell receptor (beta chain) was retrieved from a study of regulatory T cells in long-lasting Graves disease (dated by TCRdb to about 2021). Broadly, across the study: Persistent Graves' disease was defined as persistently positive TSH receptor autoantibodies together with antithyroid drug treatment for over 5 years. The study took place in China and was registered as a clinical trial. Persistent Graves' disease patients in the clinical cohort had taken antithyroid drugs for roughly ten years on average. A total of roughly 35 samples underwent TCR sequencing: around 13 from persistent and around 20 from newly diagnosed Graves' disease patients. This study used TCR sequencing and RNA sequencing of peripheral blood to compare persistent Graves' disease patients against newly diagnosed Graves' disease patients.

What the study reported, not specific to this receptor: Persistent Graves' disease patients showed lower TCR Shannon entropy and fewer highly expanded clones than newly diagnosed patients, suggesting clonal expansion. TRBV28, TRBJ1-2 and TRBJ2-5 were preferentially used in persistent disease, while TRBV20-1 and TRBJ2-1 were favored in newly diagnosed disease. The study examined only peripheral blood because the primary lesion, thyroid tissue, could not be accessed. Patients with persistent disease shared more public clonotypes (about 2,700) than newly diagnosed patients did (around 980). As a limitation, the authors acknowledged that the small sample size may reduce accuracy. Sequencing and analysis were limited to the TCR beta chain.

Library method: multiplex PCR. The listed sequencing device is Illumina HiSeq 4000. To build TCR beta libraries, CDR3 regions were amplified by Arm-PCR using iRepertoire HTBI primers. Gel purification was performed on PCR products prior to sequencing. The paper's data handling went like this. Gene usage analysis of CDR3 amino acid clonotypes relied on the roughly 67 TRBV and 14 TRBJ segments identified across samples. Filtered high-quality paired reads were merged into contigs using COPE and FqMerger. BLAST was used to align contigs to the IMGT TRBV, TRBD and TRBJ reference genes, and CDR3 was defined following IMGT. Highly expanded clones were defined as clonotypes with a frequency above 0.1%. Shannon entropy served as the measure of repertoire diversity, while the Gini coefficient captured V-J evenness. A clonotype found in more than one individual was treated as public. Through fastp at Q25 and MiXCR, TCRdb rebuilt clones from the public reads, retaining in-frame beta chains. Rows are unified per CDR3 protein, each entry keeping the most common DNA and genes. The V and J calls reflect TCRdb's pipeline rather than the authors' work. A total of about 470,000 distinct CDR3 sequences appear in this sample, under 25% of them only once. Approximately 7.8% of the sample rests with the top ten.

Trimming takes 7 bases from V and 4 bases from J, and the germline ends sit 16 bases apart. CDR1 and CDR2, looked up from the germline V gene, are SGHVS and FNYEAQ. The CDR3 runs 14 residues from the cysteine to the phenylalanine. Only the CDR3 DNA stays, 42 bases, in frame from base 1. The time point label of this sample denotes: persistent/refractory GD, antithyroid drugs over 5 years with positive TRAb. For both TCR sequencing and RNA sequencing, RNA was extracted from PBMCs using TRIzol. Graves' disease was diagnosed according to American Thyroid Association guidelines. The patients came from an endocrinology department in Xi'an, China. Each patient gave 9 to 10 milliliters of peripheral blood, collected in an EDTA anticoagulant tube. Ficoll Paque Plus density gradient separation was used to isolate PBMCs, and no additional T cell sorting was done. An Agilent 2100 Bioanalyzer and agarose gel were used to assess RNA quality, and a NanoDrop 2000 was used to measure RNA concentration.

This clonotype occurred a few times. Its cognate antigen has yet to be identified. The record has no base qualities; no much larger clone is one base away. Here the sequenced sample was peripheral blood mononuclear cells (PBMCs), taken when the disease was refractory, from a patient treated with antithyroid drugs. This TCR was recovered from a female donor with Graves disease. The sequence is built from TRBV7-6 and TRBJ1-1; a confident D gene designation cannot be given. The CDR3 sequence is CASTRTLEGTEAFF. The DNA reads as follows: TGTGCCAGCACCCGGACCCTCGAGGGCACTGAAGCTTTCTTT.